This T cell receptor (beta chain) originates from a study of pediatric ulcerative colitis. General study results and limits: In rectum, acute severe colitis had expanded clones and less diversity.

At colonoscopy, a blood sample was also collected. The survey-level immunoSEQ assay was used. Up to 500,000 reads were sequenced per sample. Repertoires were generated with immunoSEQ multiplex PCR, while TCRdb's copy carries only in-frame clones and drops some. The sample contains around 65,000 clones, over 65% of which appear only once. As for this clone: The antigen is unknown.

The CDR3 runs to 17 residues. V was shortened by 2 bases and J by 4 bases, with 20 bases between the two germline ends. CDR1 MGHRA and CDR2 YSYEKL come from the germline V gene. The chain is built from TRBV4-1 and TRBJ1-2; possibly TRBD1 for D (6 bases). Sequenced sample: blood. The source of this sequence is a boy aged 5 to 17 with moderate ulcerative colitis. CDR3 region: CASSQHRDTRPGYGYTF. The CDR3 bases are TGCGCCAGCAGCCAACACCGGGACACCCGACCGGGCTATGGCTACACCTTC.